Following are 25 T cell receptor beta chains from one sample sequenced in a study of T cell repertoires in ileal Crohn's disease. Clones were read by immunoSEQ multiplex PCR, and TCRdb kept only the in-frame ones, dropping some. The table records about 15,000 clones, 88% of them present only once. Source material: ileal tissue. Receptors were obtained from an adult with Crohn's disease.

The chain recombines TRBV7-2 with TRBJ1-1; TRBD1 is a possible D gene (5 bases). The V gene lost 5 bases and the J gene lost 2 bases, with 9 bases spanning the gap. Germline assignment: CDR1 SGHTA and CDR2 FQGNSA. The CDR3 contains 13 residues. Here the CDR3 reads CASSRGLNTEAFF. In DNA form, the CDR3 reads TGTGCCAGCAGCCGGGGGTTAAACACTGAAGCTTTCTTT.

The genes are TRBV2 and TRBJ1-4; 8 nucleotides agree with TRBD1. The junction had 2 bases not matched to a gene; V was cut back by 6 bases and J by 8 bases. The CDR3 spans 12 residues. CDR1 and CDR2 from the germline V gene are SNHLY and FYNNEI. CDR3 in DNA: TGTGCCAGCAGAGGACAGGGAGAAAAACTGTTTTTT. Its translation is CASRGQGEKLFF.

The rearrangement uses TRBV20-1 and TRBJ1-2; no clear D. Germline V gene lookup returns CDR1 DFQATT and CDR2 SNEGSKA (reference sequence). CDR3 size: 11 residues. V was clipped by 8 bases and J by 4 bases, with 11 bases between them. The CDR3, as DNA: TGCAGTCCCCTGGAGGGCTATGGCTACACCTTC. Amino acids: CSPLEGYGYTF.

This clone was seen once. The CDR3 DNA reads TGTGCCAGCACCGGGGGACGGGGGTTAACTAATGAAAAACTGTTTTTT. Its protein product is CASTGGRGLTNEKLFF. The rearrangement links TRBV28 to TRBJ1-4, with a possible D match to TRBD1 (5 bases). Germline V gene lookup returns CDR1 MDHEN and CDR2 SYDVKM. The CDR3 has 16 amino acids. The germline V and J ends were trimmed by 7 bases and 1 base, with 16 bases remaining between them.

The CDR3 DNA follows: TGTGCCAGCAGTGTAACTGTTTCGGGTTATGGCTACACCTTC. It yields the protein CASSVTVSGYGYTF. J is TRBJ1-2 and V is TRBV2; D gene ambiguous. The V gene's germline CDR1 is SNHLY and CDR2 FYNNEI. This CDR3 is built from 14 residues. Trimming pared 4 bases from V and 5 bases from J, leaving 14 bases between. Drawing the rest from reference TRBV2 and TRBJ1-2, the complete variable domain is EPEVTQTPSHQVTQMGQEVILRCVPISNHLYFYWYRQILGQKVEFLVSFYNNEISEKSEIFDDQFSVERPDGSNFTLKIRSTKLEDSAMYFCASSVTVSGYGYTFGSGTRLTVV.

V is TRBV19 and J is TRBJ1-1; D unresolved. Germline assignment: CDR1 LNHDA and CDR2 SQIVND (reference sequence). The CDR3 covers 14 residues. V was pared by 6 bases and J by 1 base, with 12 bases between. CDR3 region: CASRLRATNTEAFF. CDR3 bases: TGTGCCAGTAGGCTGCGGGCCACGAACACTGAAGCTTTCTTT.

The CDR3, as DNA: TGTGCCAGTAGACTTCTAGCTGAAGCTTTCTTT. It translates to CASRLLAEAFF. The rearrangement links TRBV19 to TRBJ1-1; D not resolved. The CDR3 sequence is 11 residues long. Trimming took off 6 bases at V and 6 bases at J, with 8 bases between the two ends. In germline, CDR1 is LNHDA, CDR2 SQIVND (reference sequence).

The chain is built from TRBV5-6 and TRBJ1-1; 7 bases are shared with TRBD1. CDR3 size: 14 residues. V was clipped by 4 bases and J by 5 bases; unmatched bases: 8. Looked up from germline, CDR1 is SGHDT and CDR2 is YYEEEE. CDR3 bases: TGTGCCAGCAGCCAGGACAGGTTGGGGACTGAAGCTTTCTTT. This codes for CASSQDRLGTEAFF.

This clone appeared a few times. This rearrangement joins TRBV6-1 to TRBJ2-7; the match to TRBD1 covers 8 bases. Germline assignment: CDR1 MNHNS and CDR2 SASEGT. This CDR3 comprises 14 residues. The J segment lost 5 bases and the V segment lost 5 bases, leaving 8 bases of the junction unmatched. The CDR3 coding sequence is TGTGCCAGCAGTTCTCCGGGACAGGCTAACGAGCAGTACTTC. As protein: CASSSPGQANEQYF.

The chain joins TRBV6-4 to TRBJ1-2; D remains ambiguous. Per the germline V gene, CDR1 is MRHNA and CDR2 is SNTAGT. The CDR3 length is 16 residues. V was shortened by 7 bases and J by 2 bases, with 20 bases between the two germline ends. This chain's CDR3 is CASTHPHGRPNYGYTF. CDR3 nucleotide sequence: TGTGCCAGCACCCACCCCCATGGCAGGCCCAACTATGGCTACACCTTC.

V usage is TRBV4-1 and J usage is TRBJ2-5; no firm D call. CDR1 MGHRA and CDR2 YSYEKL come from the germline V gene. V dropped 0 bases and J dropped 2 bases, with 10 bases sitting between them. The length of the CDR3 is 15 residues. CDR3 bases: TGCGCCAGCAGCCAAGATCCCCCGGGTCAAGAGACCCAGTACTTC. Protein product: CASSQDPPGQETQYF.

This chain connects TRBV7-2 to TRBJ2-7; 8 bases agree with TRBD1. V trimming: 5 bases; J trimming: 3 bases; junction bases outside the gene matches: 15. The CDR3 sequence is 17 residues long. In germline, CDR1 is SGHTA, CDR2 FQGNSA. The CDR3 here is CASSPGQGPYSYYEQYF. For the CDR3, the DNA is TGTGCCAGCAGCCCCGGACAGGGACCATATTCCTACTACGAGCAGTACTTC. Filled out from reference TRBV7-2 and TRBJ2-7, the complete variable domain reads GAGVSQSPSNKVTEKGKDVELRCDPISGHTALYWYRQSLGQGLEFLIYFQGNSAPDKSGLPSDRFSAERTGGSVSTLTIQRTQQEDSAVYLCASSPGQGPYSYYEQYFGPGTRLTVT.

V and J are TRBV19 and TRBJ2-2; TRBD1 agrees at 7 bases. The V and J ends lost 7 bases and 3 bases, in that order; junction bases with no gene match: 2. The germline V gene encodes CDR1 LNHDA and CDR2 SQIVND (reference sequence). The CDR3 consists of 13 residues. Here the CDR3 reads CASKGQHTGELFF. The CDR3 DNA follows: TGTGCCAGTAAGGGACAGCACACCGGGGAGCTGTTTTTT.

The chain recombines TRBV5-5 with TRBJ2-2; TRBD2 aligns across 8 bases. CDR3 size: 15 residues. J lost 5 bases, V lost 2 bases, and 5 bases had no gene match. Germline V gives CDR1 SGHKS, CDR2 YYEKEE (reference sequence). CDR3 sequence (DNA): TGTGCCAGCAGCTTAATCGGGAGGGATACCGGGGAGCTGTTTTTT. Its translation: CASSLIGRDTGELFF.

This chain links TRBV28 with TRBJ2-7; 9 nucleotides line up with TRBD1. The J segment lost 7 bases and the V segment lost 6 bases, leaving 16 bases of the junction unmatched. Per the germline V gene, CDR1 is MDHEN and CDR2 is SYDVKM. This CDR3 has 16 amino acids. The DNA of the CDR3 is TGTGCCAGCAGGCGCTACTCCGGGACAGGGAGTACTGAGCAGTACTTC. This codes for CASRRYSGTGSTEQYF.

V usage is TRBV6-5 and J usage is TRBJ2-7; TRBD2 agrees at 8 bases. The length of the CDR3 is 15 residues. With 7 bases clipped from V and 2 bases from J, the junction kept 10 bases outside the gene matches. Germline V lookup: CDR1 MNHEY, CDR2 SVGAGI. The CDR3, as DNA: TGTGCCAGCAATCCGATCGAGCGGGGGCCCTACGAGCAGTACTTC. It is translated as CASNPIERGPYEQYF.

This clone appeared once. The chain employs TRBV27 and TRBJ2-2; D remains ambiguous. The V gene's germline CDR1 is MNHEY and CDR2 SMNVEV (reference sequence). The CDR3 extends over 13 amino acids. V lost 4 bases and J lost 1, with 4 bases in between. The CDR3 coding sequence is TGTGCCAGCAGTTCATGGAACACCGGGGAGCTGTTTTTT. It is translated as CASSSWNTGELFF.

The chain couples TRBV5-1 to TRBJ1-5; no clear D. From germline, CDR1 is SGHRS and CDR2 YFSETQ. CDR3 size: 13 residues. V was trimmed by 4 bases and J by 3 bases, leaving 8 bases between them. The CDR3 here is CASSPGDNQPQHF. The CDR3, as DNA: TGCGCCAGCAGCCCCGGTGACAATCAGCCCCAGCATTTT.

The V gene is TRBV7-9, the J gene TRBJ2-1; 10 bases map to TRBD2. With 5 bases clipped from V and 2 bases from J, the junction kept 6 bases outside the gene matches. CDR3 length: 16 amino acids. Germline V gene lookup returns CDR1 SEHNR and CDR2 FQNEAQ (reference sequence). The CDR3 here is CASSPGLAATYNEQFF. CDR3 DNA: TGTGCCAGCAGCCCAGGACTAGCGGCCACCTACAATGAGCAGTTCTTC.

V usage is TRBV5-1 and J usage is TRBJ2-6; D perhaps matches TRBD1 (6 bases). V was cut by 3 bases and J by 2 bases, with 9 bases left in between. Germline V gene sequence: CDR1 SGHRS, CDR2 YFSETQ. The CDR3 loop spans 15 amino acids. CDR3 coding DNA: TGCGCCAGCAGCTACCGGACAGCTGGGGCCAACGTCCTGACTTTC. Translating gives CASSYRTAGANVLTF. The whole variable domain, filled in from reference TRBV5-1 and TRBJ2-6, reads KAGVTQTPRYLIKTRGQQVTLSCSPISGHRSVSWYQQTPGQGLQFLFEYFSETQRNKGNFPGRFSGRQFSNSRSEMNVSTLELGDSALYLCASSYRTAGANVLTFGAGSRLTVL.

This clone occurred a few times. The chain joins TRBV5-1 to TRBJ2-2, with 11 bases lining up with TRBD2. The ends lost 0 bases at V and 2 bases at J; junction bases unmatched: 0. CDR1 and CDR2 (germline): SGHRS, YFSETQ. The CDR3 is made up of 16 amino acids. In DNA form, the CDR3 reads TGCGCCAGCAGCTTGGGACTAGCGGGAAACACCGGGGAGCTGTTTTTT. It yields the protein CASSLGLAGNTGELFF.

The chain employs TRBV5-5 and TRBJ1-5; a weak D match, TRBD1 (6 bases). Per germline, CDR1 SGHKS and CDR2 YYEKEE (reference sequence). V was cut by 0 bases and J by 2 bases, with 9 bases left in between. CDR3 length: 15 residues. The CDR3 region is CASSLAPGGNQPQHF. For the CDR3, the DNA is TGTGCCAGCAGCTTGGCTCCAGGGGGCAATCAGCCCCAGCATTTT.

V gene TRBV6-5 combines with J gene TRBJ2-4; TRBD1 might be the D (6 bases). Germline CDR1 and CDR2: MNHEY and SVGAGI. The CDR3 covers 15 residues. Trimming stripped 6 bases from V and 0 bases from J, with 12 bases between. Written as DNA, the CDR3 is TGTGCCAGCAGCCCAGCAGGGGTAGCCAAAAACATTCAGTACTTC. It is translated as CASSPAGVAKNIQYF.

J is TRBJ2-7 and V is TRBV6-1; 7 bases fit TRBD2. CDR3 length: 11 residues. Looked up from germline, CDR1 is MNHNS and CDR2 is SASEGT. V dropped 6 bases and J dropped 10; count of bases not matched to a gene: 6. Here the CDR3 reads CASREGGPQYF. The CDR3 DNA follows: TGTGCCAGCAGGGAGGGAGGGCCCCAGTACTTC.

The J gene is TRBJ1-2, the V gene TRBV6-6; D ambiguous. Deletions cut 5 bases from V and 0 bases from J, with 10 bases between. The germline CDR1 and CDR2 sequences are MNHNY and SVGAGI (reference sequence). This CDR3 contains 14 residues. The CDR3 region has the DNA TGTGCCAGCAGTCACACCGATACTAACTATGGCTACACCTTC. It specifies CASSHTDTNYGYTF.